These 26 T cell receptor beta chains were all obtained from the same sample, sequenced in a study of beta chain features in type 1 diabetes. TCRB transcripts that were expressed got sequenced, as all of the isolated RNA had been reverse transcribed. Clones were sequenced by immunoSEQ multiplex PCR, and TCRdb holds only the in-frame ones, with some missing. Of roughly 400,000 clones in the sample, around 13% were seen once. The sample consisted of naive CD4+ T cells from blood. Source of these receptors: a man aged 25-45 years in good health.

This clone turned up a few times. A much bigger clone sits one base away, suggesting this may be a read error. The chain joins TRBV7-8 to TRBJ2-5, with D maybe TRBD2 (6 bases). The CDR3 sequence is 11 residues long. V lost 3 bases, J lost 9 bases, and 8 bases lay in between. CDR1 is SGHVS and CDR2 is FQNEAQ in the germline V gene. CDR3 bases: TGTGCCAGCAGCTTGGGGGAGGCCCAGTACTTC. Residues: CASSLGEAQYF.

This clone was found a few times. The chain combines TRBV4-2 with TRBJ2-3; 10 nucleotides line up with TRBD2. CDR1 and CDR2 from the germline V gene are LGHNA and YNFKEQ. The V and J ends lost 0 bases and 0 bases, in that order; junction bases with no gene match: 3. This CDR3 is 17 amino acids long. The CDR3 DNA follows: TGTGCCAGCAGCCAAGAAGCGGGAGGGCCCAGCACAGATACGCAGTATTTT. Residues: CASSQEAGGPSTDTQYF.

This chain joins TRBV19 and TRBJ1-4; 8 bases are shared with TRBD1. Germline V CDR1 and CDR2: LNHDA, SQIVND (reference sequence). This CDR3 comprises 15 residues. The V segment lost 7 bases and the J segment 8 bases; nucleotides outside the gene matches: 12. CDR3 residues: CASTAGQGLGEKLFF. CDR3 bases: TGTGCCAGTACCGCCGGACAGGGTCTGGGGGAAAAACTGTTTTTT.

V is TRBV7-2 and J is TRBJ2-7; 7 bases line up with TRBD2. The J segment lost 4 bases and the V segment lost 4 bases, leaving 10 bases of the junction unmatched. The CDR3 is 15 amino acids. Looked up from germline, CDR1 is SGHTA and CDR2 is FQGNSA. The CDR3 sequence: CASSSRGLAEYEQYF. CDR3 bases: TGTGCCAGCAGCTCCCGCGGGCTAGCGGAATACGAGCAGTACTTC.

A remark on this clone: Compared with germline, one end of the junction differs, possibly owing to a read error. CDR3 sequence (DNA): TGTGCCAGCAGCCTAACAGGGGACGCCTATGGCTACACCTTC. Its translation is CASSLTGDAYGYTF. This rearrangement joins TRBV7-3 to TRBJ1-2; 7 bases map to TRBD1. This CDR3 spans 14 amino acids. Germline V gives CDR1 SGHTA, CDR2 FQGTGA.

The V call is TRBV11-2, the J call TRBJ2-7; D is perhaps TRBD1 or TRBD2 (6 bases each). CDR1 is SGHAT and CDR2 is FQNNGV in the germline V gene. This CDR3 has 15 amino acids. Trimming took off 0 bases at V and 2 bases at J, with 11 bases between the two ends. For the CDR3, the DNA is TGTGCCAGCAGCTTAGAAGGTCGGGGGCCCTACGAGCAGTACTTC. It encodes CASSLEGRGPYEQYF.

CDR3 sequence (DNA): TGTGCCAGCAGCGAGACTAGCCCGATCGGCAATGAGCAGTTCTTC. Residues: CASSETSPIGNEQFF. This chain uses TRBV6-5 with TRBJ2-1; 7 bases agree with TRBD2. Germline CDR1 is MNHEY and CDR2 is SVGAGI. This CDR3 is built from 15 residues. Unmatched junction bases numbered 11, after V lost 6 bases and J lost 6 bases.

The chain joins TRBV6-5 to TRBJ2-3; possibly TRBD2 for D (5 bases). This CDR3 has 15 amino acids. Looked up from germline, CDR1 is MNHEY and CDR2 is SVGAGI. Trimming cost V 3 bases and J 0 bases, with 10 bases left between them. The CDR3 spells CASSYWRASTDTQYF. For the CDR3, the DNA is TGTGCCAGCAGTTATTGGCGGGCCAGCACAGATACGCAGTATTTT.

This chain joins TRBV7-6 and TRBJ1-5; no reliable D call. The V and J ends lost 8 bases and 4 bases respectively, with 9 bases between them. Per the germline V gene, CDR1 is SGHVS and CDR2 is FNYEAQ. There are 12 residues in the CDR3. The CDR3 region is CASGLGNQPQHF. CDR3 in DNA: TGTGCCAGCGGCCTGGGGAATCAGCCCCAGCATTTT.

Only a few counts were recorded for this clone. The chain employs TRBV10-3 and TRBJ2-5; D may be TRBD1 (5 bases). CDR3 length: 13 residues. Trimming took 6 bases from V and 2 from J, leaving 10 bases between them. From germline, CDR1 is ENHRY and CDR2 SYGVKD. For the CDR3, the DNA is TGTGCCATCAGGGAAAGACAGCAAGAGACCCAGTACTTC. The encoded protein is CAIRERQQETQYF.

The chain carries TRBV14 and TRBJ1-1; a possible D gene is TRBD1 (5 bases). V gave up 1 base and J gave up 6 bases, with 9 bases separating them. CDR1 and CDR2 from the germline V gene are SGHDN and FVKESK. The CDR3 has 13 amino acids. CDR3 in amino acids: CASSQGRGAEAFF. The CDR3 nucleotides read TGTGCCAGCAGCCAAGGTAGGGGCGCTGAAGCTTTCTTT.

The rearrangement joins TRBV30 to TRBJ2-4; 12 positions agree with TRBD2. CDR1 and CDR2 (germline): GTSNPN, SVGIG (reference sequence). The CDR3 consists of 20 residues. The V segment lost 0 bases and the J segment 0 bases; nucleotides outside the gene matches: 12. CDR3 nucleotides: TGTGCCTGGAGTGTTCCCTCCCTAGCGGGAGGGGGGGAAGCCAAAAACATTCAGTACTTC. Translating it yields CAWSVPSLAGGGEAKNIQYF.

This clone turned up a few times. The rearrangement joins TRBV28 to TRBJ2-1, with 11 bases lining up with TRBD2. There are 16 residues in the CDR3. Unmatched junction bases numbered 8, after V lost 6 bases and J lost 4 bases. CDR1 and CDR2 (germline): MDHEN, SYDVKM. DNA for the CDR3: TGTGCCAGCAGACGCAATCTAGCGGGGGGATACAATGAGCAGTTCTTC. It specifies CASRRNLAGGYNEQFF.

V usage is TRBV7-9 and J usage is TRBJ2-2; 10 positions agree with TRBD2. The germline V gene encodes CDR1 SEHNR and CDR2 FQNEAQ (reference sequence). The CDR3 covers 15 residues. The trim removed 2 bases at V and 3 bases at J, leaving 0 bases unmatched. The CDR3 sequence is CASSLLAGDTGELFF. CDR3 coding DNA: TGTGCCAGCAGCTTACTAGCGGGAGACACCGGGGAGCTGTTTTTT.

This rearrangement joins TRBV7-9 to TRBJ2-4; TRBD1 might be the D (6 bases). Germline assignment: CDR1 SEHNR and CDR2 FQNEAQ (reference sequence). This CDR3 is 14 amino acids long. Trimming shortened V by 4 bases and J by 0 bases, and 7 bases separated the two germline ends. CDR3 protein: CASSYREAKNIQYF. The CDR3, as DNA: TGTGCCAGCAGCTACAGGGAAGCCAAAAACATTCAGTACTTC.

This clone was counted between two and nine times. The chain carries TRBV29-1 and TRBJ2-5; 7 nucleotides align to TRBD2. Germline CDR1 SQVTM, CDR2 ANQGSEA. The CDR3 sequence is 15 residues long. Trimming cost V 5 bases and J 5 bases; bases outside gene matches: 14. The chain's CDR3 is CSVYRSIAGPETQYF. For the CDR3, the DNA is TGCAGCGTTTACCGATCGATAGCGGGTCCGGAGACCCAGTACTTC.

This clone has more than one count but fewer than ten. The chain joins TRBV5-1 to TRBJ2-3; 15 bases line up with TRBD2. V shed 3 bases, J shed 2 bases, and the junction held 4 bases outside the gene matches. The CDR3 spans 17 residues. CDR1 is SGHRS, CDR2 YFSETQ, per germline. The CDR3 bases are TGCGCCAGCAGCTCGGGACTAGCGGGAGGCTACACAGATACGCAGTATTTT. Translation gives CASSSGLAGGYTDTQYF.

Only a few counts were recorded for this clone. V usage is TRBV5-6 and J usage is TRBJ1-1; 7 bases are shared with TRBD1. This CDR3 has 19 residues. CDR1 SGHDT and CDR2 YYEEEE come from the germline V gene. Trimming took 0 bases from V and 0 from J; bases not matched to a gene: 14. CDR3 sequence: CASSLGGQATSLLNTEAFF. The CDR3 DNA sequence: TGTGCCAGCAGCTTGGGAGGACAGGCCACCAGCCTCCTGAACACTGAAGCTTTCTTT.

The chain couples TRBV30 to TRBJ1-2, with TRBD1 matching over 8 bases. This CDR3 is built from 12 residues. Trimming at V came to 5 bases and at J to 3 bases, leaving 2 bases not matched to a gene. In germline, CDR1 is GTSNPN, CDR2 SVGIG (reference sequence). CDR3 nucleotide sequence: TGTGCCTGGCAGGGGGCATACTATGGCTACACCTTC. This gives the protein CAWQGAYYGYTF.

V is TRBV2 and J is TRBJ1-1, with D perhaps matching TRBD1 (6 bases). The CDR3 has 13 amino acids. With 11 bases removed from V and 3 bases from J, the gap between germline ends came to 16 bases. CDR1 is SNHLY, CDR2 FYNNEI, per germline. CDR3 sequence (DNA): TGTGCCGGCAACAGGGTACGGGACACTGAAGCTTTCTTT. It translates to CAGNRVRDTEAFF.

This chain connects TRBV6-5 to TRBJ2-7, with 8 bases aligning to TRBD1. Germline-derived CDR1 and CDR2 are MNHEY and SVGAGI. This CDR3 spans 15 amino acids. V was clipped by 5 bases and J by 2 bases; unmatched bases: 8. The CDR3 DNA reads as TGTGCCAGCAGTAGGACCTCGACAGGGGCCTACGAGCAGTACTTC. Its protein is CASSRTSTGAYEQYF.

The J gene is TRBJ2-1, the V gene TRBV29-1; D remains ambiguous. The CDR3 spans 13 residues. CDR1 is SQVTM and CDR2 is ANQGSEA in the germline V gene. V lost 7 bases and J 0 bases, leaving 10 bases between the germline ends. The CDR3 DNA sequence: TGCAGCGCCGGTGCTAGCTCCTACAATGAGCAGTTCTTC. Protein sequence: CSAGASSYNEQFF.

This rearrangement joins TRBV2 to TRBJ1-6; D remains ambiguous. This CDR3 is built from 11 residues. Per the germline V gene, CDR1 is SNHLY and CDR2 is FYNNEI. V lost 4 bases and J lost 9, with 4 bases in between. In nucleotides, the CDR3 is TGTGCCAGCAGTGCGGGTTCACCCCTCCACTTT. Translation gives CASSAGSPLHF.

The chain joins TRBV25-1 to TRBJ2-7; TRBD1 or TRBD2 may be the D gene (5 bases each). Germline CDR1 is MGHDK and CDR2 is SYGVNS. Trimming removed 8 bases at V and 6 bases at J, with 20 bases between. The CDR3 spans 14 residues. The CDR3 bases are TGTGCCAGCGAGGGCGGGCAGGGAAGAGGCGAGCAGTACTTC. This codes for CASEGGQGRGEQYF.

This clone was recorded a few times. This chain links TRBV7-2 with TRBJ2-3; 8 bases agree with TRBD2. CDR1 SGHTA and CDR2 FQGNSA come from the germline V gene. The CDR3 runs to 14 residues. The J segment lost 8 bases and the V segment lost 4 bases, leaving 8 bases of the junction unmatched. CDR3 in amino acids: CASSSEGSGTTQYF. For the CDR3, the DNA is TGTGCCAGCAGCTCCGAAGGTAGCGGGACTACGCAGTATTTT.

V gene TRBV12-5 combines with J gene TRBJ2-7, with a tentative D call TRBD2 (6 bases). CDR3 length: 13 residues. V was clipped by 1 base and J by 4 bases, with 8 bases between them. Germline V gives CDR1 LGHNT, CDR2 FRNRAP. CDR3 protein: CASGLAGVYEQYV. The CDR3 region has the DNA TGTGCTAGTGGTTTGGCGGGGGTTTACGAGCAGTACGTC.